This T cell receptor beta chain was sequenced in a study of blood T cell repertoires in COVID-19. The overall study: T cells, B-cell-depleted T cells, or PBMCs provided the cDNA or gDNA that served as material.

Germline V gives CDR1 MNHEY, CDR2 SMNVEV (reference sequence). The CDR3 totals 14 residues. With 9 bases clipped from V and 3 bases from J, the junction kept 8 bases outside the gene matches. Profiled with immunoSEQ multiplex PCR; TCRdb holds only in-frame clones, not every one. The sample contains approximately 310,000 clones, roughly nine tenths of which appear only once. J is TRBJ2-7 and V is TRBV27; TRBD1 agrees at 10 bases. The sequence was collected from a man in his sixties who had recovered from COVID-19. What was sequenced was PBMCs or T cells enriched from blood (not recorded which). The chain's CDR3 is CASPNRDRGYEQYF. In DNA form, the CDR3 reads TGTGCCAGTCCGAACCGGGACAGGGGCTACGAGCAGTACTTC.